The next 21 T cell receptor beta chains were all read from a single sample in a study of T cells in Graves' hyperthyroidism and ophthalmopathy. Template material for amplifying TCR beta CDR3 regions consisted of RNA transcripts. HTBI primers drove first-round RT-PCR of the TCR CDR3. TCRdb fed the multiplex PCR reads into MiXCR, producing one record per CDR3 protein. The table records approximately 710,000 distinct CDR3 sequences, 15% to 20% of them present only once. Specimen: blood. Receptors were obtained from a man aged 50 or older with Graves' hyperthyroidism.

This chain joins TRBV7-9 and TRBJ2-7; TRBD2 might be the D (7 bases). V lost 5 bases, J lost 2 bases, and 10 bases lay in between. Germline lookup yields CDR1 SEHNR and CDR2 FQNEAQ (reference sequence). The CDR3 contains 13 residues. CDR3 region: CASSGGGAYEQYF. The DNA for the CDR3 is TGTGCCAGCAGCGGGGGGGGCGCCTACGAGCAGTACTTC.

This chain joins TRBV10-1 and TRBJ1-2, with 8 bases aligning to TRBD1. CDR1 and CDR2 from the germline V gene are WNHNN and SYGVQD (reference sequence). The J segment lost 4 bases and the V segment lost 4 bases, leaving 8 bases of the junction unmatched. The CDR3 is 15 residues long. CDR3 residues: CASSATEGQVYGYTF. CDR3 coding DNA: TGCGCCAGCAGTGCAACCGAGGGACAGGTCTATGGCTACACCTTC.

The chain employs TRBV9 and TRBJ2-2; D call uncertain. Germline V gene data show CDR1 as SGDLS and CDR2 as YYNGEE. This CDR3 comprises 12 residues. Trimming removed 3 bases from V and 4 bases from J, with 4 bases in between. The CDR3 loop is CASSDFTGELFF. CDR3 coding DNA: TGTGCCAGCAGCGACTTCACCGGGGAGCTGTTTTTT.

This chain joins TRBV30 and TRBJ1-3; 9 bases fit TRBD1. CDR3 length: 14 residues. The trim removed 4 bases at V and 4 bases at J, leaving 5 bases unmatched. Germline CDR1 and CDR2: GTSNPN and SVGIG (reference sequence). The CDR3 DNA is TGTGCCTGGAACCCGGGACAGGGAGGAAACACCATATATTTT. Its protein product is CAWNPGQGGNTIYF.

This clonotype is medium-sized by share. The chain recombines TRBV11-3 with TRBJ2-1; D not certain. The V end was cut by 0 bases, the J end by 2 bases, with 11 bases between. The V gene's germline CDR1 is SGHNT and CDR2 YENEEA. This CDR3 region has 16 residues. CDR3 nucleotide sequence: TGTGCCAGCAGCTTAGAACCGGGTGGACCCTACAATGAGCAGTTCTTC. It yields the protein CASSLEPGGPYNEQFF.

This clonotype was detected many times. The chain joins TRBV11-2 to TRBJ1-1; D unresolved. The CDR3 has 14 residues. The V gene's germline CDR1 is SGHAT and CDR2 FQNNGV. Trimming pared 5 bases from V and 4 bases from J, leaving 14 bases between. CDR3 nucleotides: TGTGCCAGCAGCCCGCCGGTCTGGGGCACTGAAGCTTTCTTT. It encodes CASSPPVWGTEAFF.

The chain couples TRBV6-6 to TRBJ1-1, with 7 nucleotides matching TRBD1. The CDR3 runs to 15 residues. J gave up 4 bases and V 0 bases, and 5 bases lay outside the gene matches. The germline V gene encodes CDR1 MNHNY and CDR2 SVGAGI (reference sequence). The CDR3 here is CASSYSGGGGTEAFF. CDR3 sequence (DNA): TGTGCCAGCAGTTACTCAGGGGGCGGAGGCACTGAAGCTTTCTTT.

The gene calls are TRBV9 and TRBJ1-4, with TRBD1 identical over 11 bases. V dropped 4 bases and J dropped 3; count of bases not matched to a gene: 8. The CDR3 length is 17 residues. The germline CDR1 and CDR2 sequences are SGDLS and YYNGEE. The CDR3 sequence: CASSPFGTGGANEKLFF. The CDR3 bases are TGTGCCAGCAGCCCTTTCGGGACAGGGGGAGCTAATGAAAAACTGTTTTTT.

A word on this clonotype: Just one base apart from a much larger clone, this may be a read error. The V and J genes are TRBV28 and TRBJ2-1, with 8 bases that match TRBD2. The CDR3 length is 13 residues. The V and J ends lost 10 bases and 8 bases, in that order; junction bases with no gene match: 10. Germline values: CDR1 MDHEN, CDR2 SYDVKM. DNA of the CDR3: TGTGCCACCGGACTAGCAGGATCGTATGAGCAGTTCTTC. Encoded protein: CATGLAGSYEQFF.

This clonotype was seen only a few times. This could be a read error, since a much larger clone is one nucleotide away. The gene calls are TRBV2 and TRBJ2-2; D might be TRBD2 (6 bases). Germline CDR1 reads SNHLY; CDR2 reads FYNNEI. There are 12 residues in the CDR3. The DNA for the CDR3 is TGTGCCAGCAGGCTGGGGCCCGGGGGGCTGTTTTTT. This gives the protein CASRLGPGGLFF.

This clonotype showed up just a few times. The rearrangement links TRBV5-5 to TRBJ2-7; no clear D. The CDR3 sequence is 12 residues long. V was trimmed by 5 bases and J by 2 bases, leaving 8 bases between them. CDR1 is SGHKS, CDR2 YYEKEE, per germline (reference sequence). CDR3 coding DNA: TGTGCCAGCAGGGCGGCGACCTACGAGCAGTACTTC. Translation: CASRAATYEQYF.

This clonotype was counted a few times. This sequence joins TRBV10-3 and TRBJ1-5; maybe TRBD1 (6 bases). This CDR3 spans 15 amino acids. Per the germline V gene, CDR1 is ENHRY and CDR2 is SYGVKD. With 5 bases removed from V and 3 bases from J, the gap between germline ends came to 14 bases. For the CDR3, the DNA is TGTGCCATCAGTTATACAGGGCAACCCAATCAGCCCCAGCATTTT. Amino acid sequence: CAISYTGQPNQPQHF.

The chain is built from TRBV6-1 and TRBJ1-5; D call uncertain. V was shortened by 10 bases and J by 2 bases, with 15 bases between the two germline ends. The CDR3 is 14 residues long. Germline CDR1 and CDR2: MNHNS and SASEGT. The CDR3, as DNA: TGTGCCACGCGACTGGCTACAGGCAATCAGCCCCAGCATTTT. It translates to CATRLATGNQPQHF.

The V call is TRBV14, the J call TRBJ1-6; D is unresolved. V shed 3 bases and J shed 8 bases, with 8 bases lying between them. Germline V gene sequence: CDR1 SGHDN, CDR2 FVKESK. This CDR3 region has 13 residues. The CDR3 coding sequence is TGTGCCAGCAGCCACTTGATACATTCACCCCTCCACTTT. It specifies CASSHLIHSPLHF.

This clonotype has just a few counts. This CDR3 is CASSQGSGGYGYTF. The CDR3 DNA reads TGTGCCAGCAGCCAAGGGTCAGGGGGCTATGGCTACACCTTC. The V call is TRBV14, the J call TRBJ1-2; the match to TRBD1 covers 7 bases. The CDR3 length is 14 residues. Germline trimming cut 1 base from V and 4 bases from J; bases unmatched to any gene: 3. Germline lookup yields CDR1 SGHDN and CDR2 FVKESK.

This clonotype has only a few counts. The V and J genes are TRBV10-3 and TRBJ2-1; TRBD2 matches at 9 bases. V dropped 4 bases and J dropped 6; count of bases not matched to a gene: 7. CDR3 length equals 15 residues. Germline V lookup: CDR1 ENHRY, CDR2 SYGVKD. CDR3 DNA: TGTGCCATCAGTGGTGAGCGGGAGGTACTCAATGAGCAGTTCTTC. It is translated as CAISGEREVLNEQFF.

The chain links TRBV28 to TRBJ2-5; D perhaps matches TRBD2 (7 bases). The V end lost 8 bases, the J end lost 4 bases, and 26 bases lay between the germline ends. This CDR3 is built from 17 residues. Germline CDR1 reads MDHEN; CDR2 reads SYDVKM. In nucleotides, the CDR3 is TGTGCCAGCCTACCCAGAGTTGGGGGAGGGGGTCCAGAGACCCAGTACTTC. This gives the protein CASLPRVGGGGPETQYF.

This clonotype was seen repeatedly, ten times or more. The V call is TRBV10-3, the J call TRBJ2-5, with 11 bases that match TRBD2. Germline V lookup: CDR1 ENHRY, CDR2 SYGVKD. The CDR3 covers 14 residues. The trim removed 8 bases at V and 4 bases at J, leaving 6 bases unmatched. CDR3 sequence: CAIGPGTSGETQYF. In DNA, the CDR3 is TGTGCCATCGGTCCCGGGACTAGCGGAGAGACCCAGTACTTC.

V is TRBV28 and J is TRBJ1-5; 7 nucleotides agree with TRBD1. Germline CDR1 reads MDHEN; CDR2 reads SYDVKM. The trim removed 7 bases at V and 2 bases at J, leaving 2 bases unmatched. The CDR3 is 13 amino acids. The CDR3 sequence is CASKQGGNQPQHF. The CDR3 bases are TGTGCCAGCAAGCAGGGGGGCAATCAGCCCCAGCATTTT.

This sequence joins TRBV29-1 and TRBJ2-4; D uncertain. Trimming removed 3 bases from V and 7 bases from J, with 10 bases in between. The CDR3 sequence is 12 residues long. The germline V gene has CDR1 SQVTM and CDR2 ANQGSEA. In nucleotides, the CDR3 is TGCAGCGTTGAGGGCCTCGAGAACATTCAGTACTTC. Its translation is CSVEGLENIQYF.

This clonotype was observed at least ten times. In DNA, the CDR3 is TGTGCCAGCAGCCCCGTTGGAAACGAGCAGTACTTC. It codes for CASSPVGNEQYF. J is TRBJ2-7 and V is TRBV5-5; no clear D gene. Germline lookup yields CDR1 SGHKS and CDR2 YYEKEE (reference sequence). The CDR3 runs to 12 residues. The V gene lost 4 bases and the J gene lost 5 bases, with 10 bases spanning the gap. Looking up the rest from reference TRBV5-5 and TRBJ2-7 gives the full variable domain: DAGVTQSPTHLIKTRGQQVTLRCSPISGHKSVSWYQQVLGQGPQFIFQYYEKEERGRGNFPDRFSARQFPNYSSELNVNALLLGDSALYLCASSPVGNEQYFGPGTRLTVT.